This T cell receptor beta chain emerged from a study of T cells after posttransplantation cyclophosphamide (dated by TCRdb to the mid-2010s). Regarding the research as a whole: Using TRB sequencing, the study followed how the T cell repertoire reconstituted after myeloablative bone marrow transplantation in which posttransplantation cyclophosphamide served as GVHD prophylaxis. Antigen receptor sequencing was done on samples from a few dozen PTCy-treated patients and from over 15 related bone marrow donors of those patients. Blood from all 35 or so PTCy patients with 1-year posttransplant specimens was subjected to TRB sequencing. TRB sequencing was also done on up to about 3 additional blood samples from 2 to 5.2 years after transplant in 3 patients, and on pretransplant blood from several patients. Because TRA and TRB clonality correlated tightly in roughly nine samples, the subsequent TCR analyses were limited to TRB only. Public TRB sequences were queried against a database of over 3,000 sequences associated with responses to pathogens, tumor antigens, self-antigens and alloantigens. What the work shows at the level of the full study, not this receptor alone: The TRB repertoires of T cells infiltrating skin or the GI tract showed only limited overlap with the TRB repertoires found in blood. Across roughly 45 patients, recipient CMV seropositivity and CMV reactivation were highly associated with TRB clonality; PTCy diversity was similar to CNI/methotrexate controls. Donor-recipient similarity was low at 1-2 months but increased during the first year, and donor CD8+ memory clones often dominated later blood repertoires.

Genomic DNA was the input for TRB sequencing, which was run either with the immunoSEQ assay at survey resolution or with the hsTCRB kit. The authors' analysis ran thus. The immunoSEQ software was used for initial read processing, and the LymphoSeq R package was used for repertoire analyses. Clonality was computed as 1 minus normalized Shannon entropy; Gini coefficient was also calculated for each TRB dataset. Phenotypes of unsorted samples were inferred by mapping TRB sequences from sorted subsets of the recipient or donor onto unsorted samples of the same recipient. The table was pulled from immuneACCESS by TCRdb, which kept in-frame rearrangements only. Such tables lose some clones; where checked, under half of the loss comes from unresolved V genes, and the rest has no known cause. The V and J calls and the clone size are those of that table, but D and trimming were determined from the DNA. In all, the sample holds about 20,000 clones, and 98% of those were seen once. Clones ranked in the top ten supply 0.15% to 0.2% of the sample.

The CDR3 contains 17 residues, cysteine and phenylalanine counted. Solely the CDR3 DNA is kept, with 51 bases framed from the first base. V drops 1 base and J drops 0 bases, leaving 13 bases in between. Based on the germline V gene (reference sequence), the CDR1 and CDR2 sequences are MNHEY and SMNVEV. Viable CD3+CD4+ or CD3+CD8+ cells that were CCR7+CD45RA+CD45RO-CD95-CD27+CD28+ were classified as naive T cells. On the day of marrow donation, related bone marrow donors gave peripheral blood samples. Mononuclear cells from peripheral blood and bone marrow were separated by Ficoll-Hypaque density centrifugation and then cryopreserved. Sorting of CD4+ and CD8+ T cells, including naive and memory subsets, was performed by FACS on a FACSAria II. This clone was seen more than once but under ten times. The antigen this receptor binds is unknown. The record has no base qualities; no much larger clone is one base away.

The receptor comes from a man in his forties in good health, CMV-negative, and a related stem cell transplant donor. The source material was naive CD4+ T cells sorted from PBMCs. The chain was built from TRBV27 and TRBJ1-3, and possibly TRBD1, on 6 matching bases. Here the CDR3 is given as CASSLYGRGTSGNTIYF. The DNA reads TGTGCCAGCAGTTTATACGGCAGGGGAACCTCTGGAAACACCATATATTTT.